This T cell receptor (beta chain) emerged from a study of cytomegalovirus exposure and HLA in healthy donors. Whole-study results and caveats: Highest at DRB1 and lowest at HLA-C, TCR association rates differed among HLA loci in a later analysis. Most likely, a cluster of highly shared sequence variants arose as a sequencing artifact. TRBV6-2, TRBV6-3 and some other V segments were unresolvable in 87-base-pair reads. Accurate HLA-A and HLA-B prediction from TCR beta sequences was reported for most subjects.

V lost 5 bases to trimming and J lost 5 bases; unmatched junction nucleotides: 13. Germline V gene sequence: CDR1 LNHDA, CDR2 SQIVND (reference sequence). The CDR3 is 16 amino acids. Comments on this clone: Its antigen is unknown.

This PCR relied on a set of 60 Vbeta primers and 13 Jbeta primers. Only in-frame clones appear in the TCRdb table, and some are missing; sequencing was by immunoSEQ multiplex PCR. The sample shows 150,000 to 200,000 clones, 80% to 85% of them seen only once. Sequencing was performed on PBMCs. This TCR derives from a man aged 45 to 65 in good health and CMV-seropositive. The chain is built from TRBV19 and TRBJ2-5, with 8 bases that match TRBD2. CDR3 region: CASSFSGTRSSETQYF. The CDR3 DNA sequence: TGTGCCAGTAGTTTTAGCGGGACCAGGAGTTCGGAGACCCAGTACTTC. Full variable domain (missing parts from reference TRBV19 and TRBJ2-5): DGGITQSPKYLFRKEGQNVTLSCEQNLNHDAMYWYRQDPGQGLRLIYYSQIVNDFQKGDIAEGYSVSREKKESFPLTVTSAQKNPTAFYLCASSFSGTRSSETQYFGPGTRLLVL.